These 28 T cell receptor beta chains were all obtained from the same sample, sequenced in a study of T cells after yellow fever vaccination (dated by TCRdb to about 2019). The library was generated by 5' RACE. Sequencing relied on an Illumina NovaSeq 6000. The public reads were reprocessed in TCRdb via fastp at Q25 and MiXCR, keeping in-frame beta chains. When rows share a CDR3 protein, they turn into one entry using the most common DNA and genes. The sample data list about 210,000 distinct CDR3 sequences, and approximately 3% of these were observed just once. The ten top clones hold around 3% of the sample. The treatment or condition label here, explained by the study, means: live attenuated yellow fever vaccine strain. The material was CD4+ T cells sorted from PBMCs, obtained 10 days after the yellow fever booster vaccination. These TCRs come from a man aged 18 to 29 who received the YFV17D yellow fever vaccine.

This clonotype showed up many times. V gene TRBV24-1 combines with J gene TRBJ2-1, with a weak D call TRBD2 (6 bases). This CDR3 spans 15 amino acids. Germline V gene lookup returns CDR1 KGHDR and CDR2 SFDVKD. With 4 bases removed from V and 6 bases from J, the gap between germline ends came to 15 bases. The CDR3 DNA is TGTGCCACCAGTGAGGAGGGGCGAGGTCCCAATGAGCAGTTCTTC. It translates to CATSEEGRGPNEQFF.

This clonotype was observed at least ten times. This chain uses TRBV2 with TRBJ1-2; the D is unclear. In germline, CDR1 is SNHLY, CDR2 FYNNEI. V was trimmed by 6 bases and J by 5 bases, leaving 13 bases between them. The CDR3 has 13 amino acids. CDR3 protein: CASRESTGYGYTF. CDR3 DNA: TGTGCCAGCAGAGAGTCAACGGGGTATGGCTACACCTTC.

The rearrangement uses TRBV12-3 or TRBV12-4 and TRBJ2-6; 9 positions agree with TRBD1. This CDR3 is 18 amino acids long. V shed 7 bases, J shed 0 bases, and the junction held 10 bases outside the gene matches. The CDR3 DNA reads as TGTGCCAGCACCCAGGACGGGACAGGGTCCTCTGGGGCCAACGTCCTGACTTTC. Protein product: CASTQDGTGSSGANVLTF.

This clonotype turned up a few times. The chain recombines TRBV11-2 with TRBJ2-7; TRBD1 matches at 8 bases. V trimming: 6 bases; J trimming: 3 bases; junction bases outside the gene matches: 13. Germline CDR1 reads SGHAT; CDR2 reads FQNNGV. CDR3 length: 16 amino acids. Here the CDR3 DNA reads TGTGCCAGCAGTAAATTCCCGGGACAGGCGTTCTACGAGCAGTACGTC. This codes for CASSKFPGQAFYEQYV.

This sequence joins TRBV7-2 and TRBJ2-3; 8 bases align to TRBD2. V lost 2 bases and J lost 2; bases outside the gene matches: 6. CDR1 is SGHTA, CDR2 FQGNSA, per germline. The length of the CDR3 is 16 residues. The CDR3 coding sequence is TGTGCCAGCAGCTTACAAGCGGGGGCCATCACAGATACGCAGTATTTT. Its translation is CASSLQAGAITDTQYF.

This clonotype has a handful of counts. The CDR3 DNA follows: TGTGCCAGCAGCCAAAGGGGGCGAGTTGAAAAACTGTTTTTT. Translated: CASSQRGRVEKLFF. The chain has TRBV3-1 and TRBJ1-4, with TRBD1 matching over 7 bases. Losses at the gene ends were 2 bases for V and 7 bases for J; bases not matched to a gene: 4. Germline V lookup: CDR1 LGHDT, CDR2 YNNKEL (reference sequence). The CDR3 spans 14 residues. The whole variable domain, filled in from reference TRBV3-1 and TRBJ1-4, reads DTAVSQTPKYLVTQMGNDKSIKCEQNLGHDTMYWYKQDSKKFLKIMFSYNNKELIINETVPNRFSPKSPDKAHLNLHINSLELGDSAVYFCASSQRGRVEKLFFGSGTQLSVL.

The chain recombines TRBV6-1 with TRBJ1-2; no definite D call. Trimming shortened V by 3 bases and J by 8 bases, and 16 bases separated the two germline ends. The CDR3 length is 14 residues. Germline V gives CDR1 MNHNS, CDR2 SASEGT. The CDR3 DNA reads TGTGCCAGCAGTGACTACGGCAACCGCCGGGGCTACACCTTC. Amino acids: CASSDYGNRRGYTF.

This clonotype occurred a few times. The gene calls are TRBV24-1 and TRBJ2-1; TRBD2 might be the D (6 bases). This CDR3 region has 14 residues. The V gene's germline CDR1 is KGHDR and CDR2 SFDVKD. The V and J ends lost 6 bases and 3 bases respectively, with 11 bases between them. The DNA for the CDR3 is TGTGCCACCAGTTCGGGGGAGATCTACAATGAGCAGTTCTTC. This gives the protein CATSSGEIYNEQFF.

This sequence joins TRBV18 and TRBJ1-1, with D possibly matching TRBD1 (6 bases). The germline V gene encodes CDR1 KGHSH and CDR2 LQKENI. The CDR3 contains 16 residues. Trimming took 4 bases from V and 1 from J, leaving 16 bases between them. The CDR3 protein is CASSLRFGGANTEAFF. CDR3 DNA sequence: TGTGCCAGCTCACTAAGGTTTGGGGGCGCGAACACTGAAGCTTTCTTT.

There are many counts of this clonotype. The chain is built from TRBV7-2 and TRBJ1-4; D is possibly TRBD1 (5 bases). Germline CDR1 reads SGHTA; CDR2 reads FQGNSA. The ends were cut back, 5 bases at V and 5 bases at J, with 12 bases in the middle. The CDR3 is made up of 14 amino acids. The chain's CDR3 is CASSPDSNNEKLFF. In nucleotides, the CDR3 is TGTGCCAGCAGCCCCGACAGTAACAATGAAAAACTGTTTTTT.

This clonotype came up many times. This chain links TRBV5-1 with TRBJ2-3, with D possibly TRBD1 on 6 matching bases. The CDR3 covers 13 residues. Per the germline V gene, CDR1 is SGHRS and CDR2 is YFSETQ. V was cut by 2 bases and J by 6 bases, with 10 bases left in between. The CDR3 bases are TGCGCCAGCAGCTTCTGGGGGCGGGATACGCAGTATTTT. As protein: CASSFWGRDTQYF.

The CDR3 sequence is CSARGTGPNEQFF. Written as DNA, the CDR3 is TGCAGTGCTAGGGGGACAGGTCCGAATGAGCAGTTCTTC. This chain links TRBV20-1 with TRBJ2-1, with TRBD1 matching over 8 bases. The V gene's germline CDR1 is DFQATT and CDR2 SNEGSKA (reference sequence). J was trimmed by 7 bases and V by 3 bases; bases with no gene match: 5. This CDR3 is 13 amino acids long.

There are many counts of this clonotype. The genes are TRBV5-1 and TRBJ2-3, with a possible D match to TRBD2 (5 bases). CDR1 and CDR2 from the germline V gene are SGHRS and YFSETQ. Trimming shortened V by 2 bases and J by 2 bases, and 21 bases separated the two germline ends. This CDR3 region has 18 residues. The CDR3 protein is CASSFNVWVAGPTDTQYF. Written as DNA, the CDR3 is TGCGCCAGCAGCTTCAATGTTTGGGTCGCGGGTCCCACAGATACGCAGTATTTT.

This clonotype has only a few counts. The CDR3 region is CASSRVLSGELFF. CDR3 DNA sequence: TGTGCCAGCAGCCGGGTCCTTTCCGGGGAGCTGTTTTTT. The chain couples TRBV3-1 to TRBJ2-2; D is unresolved. V was pared by 4 bases and J by 6 bases, with 9 bases between. This CDR3 has 13 residues. CDR1 and CDR2 (germline): LGHDT, YNNKEL (reference sequence).

The chain employs TRBV5-1 and TRBJ2-1, with a tentative D call TRBD2 (7 bases). CDR1 and CDR2 (germline): SGHRS, YFSETQ. This CDR3 spans 14 amino acids. V was cut by 0 bases and J by 6 bases, with 10 bases left in between. CDR3 coding DNA: TGCGCCAGCAGCTTGGGAGGGGGGGCCAATGAGCAGTTCTTC. Amino acid sequence: CASSLGGGANEQFF.

The J gene is TRBJ1-5, the V gene TRBV4-3; unclear D gene. The CDR3 sequence is 15 residues long. CDR1 LGHNA and CDR2 YSLEER come from the germline V gene. V dropped 0 bases and J dropped 3 bases, with 9 bases sitting between them. CDR3 sequence (DNA): TGCGCCAGCAGCCAAGAATCCCGGTCCAATCAGCCCCAGCATTTT. It translates to CASSQESRSNQPQHF.

This clonotype occurred a few times. J is TRBJ2-5 and V is TRBV15, with D possibly matching TRBD2 (6 bases). This CDR3 contains 13 residues. V dropped 5 bases and J dropped 2 bases, with 9 bases sitting between them. From germline, CDR1 is LNHNV and CDR2 YYDKDF (reference sequence). CDR3 DNA: TGTGCCACCAGCCCAGGGAGGCAAGAGACCCAGTACTTC. Translated, it gives CATSPGRQETQYF.

This clonotype turned up a few times. This chain connects TRBV24-1 to TRBJ2-3; 7 bases align to TRBD1. The CDR3 totals 15 residues. The V gene end was trimmed by 4 bases and the J gene end by 3 bases; junction bases not matched to a gene: 6. Germline CDR1 and CDR2: KGHDR and SFDVKD. For the CDR3, the DNA is TGTGCCACCAGTGACTACGGACAGGAGACAGATACGCAGTATTTT. Translating it yields CATSDYGQETDTQYF.

This clonotype was counted only a few times. The chain couples TRBV7-2 to TRBJ1-2; the match to TRBD1 covers 9 bases. Germline V gene data show CDR1 as SGHTA and CDR2 as FQGNSA. The CDR3 is 14 residues long. With V trimmed by 5 bases and J by 5 bases, 6 bases remained unmatched. The CDR3 DNA is TGTGCCAGCAGCCCGGACAGGGGCGTGTATGGCTACACCTTC. Translating gives CASSPDRGVYGYTF.

This clonotype showed up many times. The chain combines TRBV7-9 with TRBJ1-1; tentative D call: TRBD1 (6 bases). The V gene's germline CDR1 is SEHNR and CDR2 FQNEAQ (reference sequence). V lost 2 bases and J 4 bases, leaving 11 bases between the germline ends. CDR3 length: 14 amino acids. The CDR3 coding sequence is TGTGCCAGCAGCTTACTGGGACACCTCACTGAAGCTTTCTTT. The encoded protein is CASSLLGHLTEAFF.

This clonotype was seen at least ten times. The rearrangement uses TRBV7-8 and TRBJ2-7; possibly TRBD1 for D (5 bases). Germline CDR1 is SGHVS and CDR2 is FQNEAQ. V shed 1 base and J shed 5 bases, with 9 bases lying between them. This CDR3 has 13 amino acids. This CDR3 reads CASSLEGMDEQYF. The CDR3 DNA sequence: TGTGCCAGCAGCTTAGAGGGGATGGACGAGCAGTACTTC.

This clonotype was seen more than once but under ten times. The rearrangement links TRBV12-3 or TRBV12-4 to TRBJ1-5, with unresolved D. The CDR3 is 15 amino acids. V was shortened by 2 bases and J by 3 bases, with 11 bases between the two germline ends. This chain's CDR3 is CASSLLSGDNQPQHF. The CDR3 DNA follows: TGTGCCAGCAGTTTACTCTCGGGAGACAATCAGCCCCAGCATTTT.

The rearrangement uses TRBV12-3 or TRBV12-4 and TRBJ2-5; a weak D match, TRBD2 (6 bases). Trimming removed 7 bases at V and 4 bases at J, with 13 bases between. The CDR3 has 13 amino acids. The CDR3 sequence: CASTRGLVETQYF. The DNA for the CDR3 is TGTGCCAGCACAAGGGGACTTGTAGAGACCCAGTACTTC.

The sample holds many counts of this clonotype. The rearrangement uses TRBV5-1 and TRBJ1-1; a possible D gene is TRBD1 (6 bases). V was shortened by 0 bases and J by 11 bases, with 17 bases between the two germline ends. Germline loops: CDR1 SGHRS, CDR2 YFSETQ. This CDR3 region has 14 residues. The CDR3 protein is CASSLATGSGEAFF. DNA of the CDR3: TGCGCCAGCAGCTTGGCCACAGGGTCGGGGGAGGCTTTCTTT.

This clonotype was observed many times. The chain uses TRBV2 and TRBJ1-2; no clear D. The ends were cut back, 5 bases at V and 4 bases at J, with 14 bases in the middle. Germline-derived CDR1 and CDR2 are SNHLY and FYNNEI. This CDR3 region has 14 residues. CDR3 residues: CASSYEMVFYGYTF. In DNA, the CDR3 is TGTGCCAGCAGTTACGAAATGGTCTTCTATGGCTACACCTTC.

This clonotype was observed many times. V gene TRBV4-2 combines with J gene TRBJ1-4; D is perhaps TRBD1 (6 bases). From germline, CDR1 is LGHNA and CDR2 YNFKEQ. The CDR3 is 14 amino acids. Deletions cut 3 bases from V and 5 bases from J, with 10 bases between. The CDR3 sequence: CASSQDRRNEKLFF. The CDR3 nucleotides read TGTGCCAGCAGCCAGGACAGACGAAATGAAAAACTGTTTTTT.

This clonotype came up many times. The rearrangement uses TRBV20-1 and TRBJ2-1; 10 bases agree with TRBD1. CDR1 DFQATT and CDR2 SNEGSKA come from the germline V gene (reference sequence). This CDR3 spans 14 amino acids. Trimming cost V 6 bases and J 5 bases; bases outside gene matches: 7. The CDR3 DNA reads TGCAGTGCGTCGGGACAGGGGAAAAACAATGAGCAGTTCTTC. This sequence encodes CSASGQGKNNEQFF.

This clonotype appeared many times. The J gene is TRBJ2-4, the V gene TRBV20-1, with 11 bases lining up with TRBD1. CDR3 length: 14 residues. Germline lookup yields CDR1 DFQATT and CDR2 SNEGSKA (reference sequence). The V and J ends lost 3 bases and 8 bases, in that order; junction bases with no gene match: 6. The CDR3: CSARAGQGVDIQYF. The CDR3 DNA sequence: TGCAGTGCTAGGGCGGGACAGGGGGTAGACATTCAGTACTTC.